This TCR beta chain emerged from a study of CD8 T cells in ankylosing spondylitis. This CDR3 contains 19 residues. The V and J ends lost 3 bases and 0 bases, in that order; junction bases with no gene match: 13. Germline lookup yields CDR1 SGHAT and CDR2 FQNNGV. Generation of TCR beta libraries employed quantitative 5'-RACE incorporating molecular barcodes. One entry per CDR3 protein, called by TCRdb with MiXCR from the 5' RACE reads. The repertoire holds roughly 220,000 distinct CDR3 sequences, over 9.5% seen once, with under 25% in the top ten. This clonotype was picked up many times. The antigen remains unidentified. Findings and caveats of the study: Among TCR beta sequences, a motif of under 10 highly homologous variants appeared characteristic of ankylosing spondylitis blood. Disease-associated clonotypes exhibited CD8+ identity and were relatively infrequent in peripheral blood. Earlier studies detected some motif variants in reactive arthritis synovial fluid and blood.

Specimen: blood, either unsorted or a sorted T cell fraction (not recorded which). The sequence derives from a male donor with ankylosing spondylitis or in good health (not recorded which). The V call is TRBV11-2, the J call TRBJ2-7; 11 bases map to TRBD2. CDR3 in DNA: TGTGCCAGCAGCTTTTCCGCTAGCGGGGGGCCTAAAACCTCCTACGAGCAGTACTTC. Amino acids: CASSFSASGGPKTSYEQYF.